This TCR beta chain is from a study of tumor-infiltrating lymphocytes in primary liver carcinoma. Study summary: The five patients, who were men and women, ranged in age from 30 to 69 years.

Remarks on this clonotype: What it binds is not known. One end of the junction varies from germline; a read error may be responsible.

Researchers generated TCR beta cDNA from approximately 0.55 ug of total RNA, relying on a constant-region primer. Slightly modified ARM-PCR served as the procedure for the TCR beta libraries. These libraries came from three rounds of nested multiplex PCR. For approximately 10 cycles apiece, the opening two PCR rounds ran with TRBV1-TRBV30 forward primers and a C-beta reverse primer. MiXCR was run by TCRdb on the multiplex PCR reads, yielding one entry per CDR3 protein. Of 20,000 to 30,000 distinct CDR3 sequences listed, around 84% were seen once; the top ten hold 46%. Unsorted bulk tissue, about 19-32 mg of it, served as the source for co-extraction of RNA and DNA. No treatment had been given to the patients, who were chronically infected with HBV. Germline assignment: CDR1 MNHNY and CDR2 SVGAGI (reference sequence). The CDR3 is made up of 13 amino acids. Study-wide points: There were only about 7.5-24% of top clones found in all five tumor regions.

This rearrangement joins TRBV6-6 to TRBJ2-1, with no clear D. What was sequenced was liver tumor tissue from sampling region 3. Subset in this sample: tumor region T3, left-lateral pole. This receptor was obtained from a man aged 35-49 years with primary liver carcinoma and hepatitis B virus infection. The CDR3 DNA is TGTGCCAGCAGTTACTTCATAGACAATGAGCAGATCTTC. This gives the protein CASSYFIDNEQIF.